These T cell receptor beta chains were read from a single sample in a study of T cells expressing NK-cell markers. TCRdb reprocessed the 5' RACE reads; each CDR3 protein has one entry and no DNA is given. Its table records 550,000 to 600,000 distinct CDR3 sequences. Sequencing was carried out using blood T cells: a sorted CD56 or NKG2C T cell subset, CD4+ or CD8+ T cells, or bulk PBMC T cells (not recorded which). The source is a young man in good health. CDR3s include the opening cysteine and the closing phenylalanine or tryptophan. The order of the fields is J gene, CDR3 length, V gene, CDR3 protein.

TRBJ2-5,14,TRBV2,CASMREVLQETQYF
TRBJ2-4,16,TRBV7-9,CASSLVTGRGENIQYF
TRBJ2-1,13,TRBV20-1,CSALAGVVGEQFF
TRBJ2-3,18,TRBV5-4,CASSFFSLVIPPEDTQYF
TRBJ2-3,15,TRBV29-1,CSAPRGGSLSDTQYF
TRBJ2-2,15,TRBV28,CATSQFRLRTGELFF
TRBJ2-2,13,TRBV25-1,CASTALSPGELFF
TRBJ2-3,16,TRBV18,CASSPGSNRGLDTQYF
TRBJ2-3,13,TRBV27,CASSPLFTDTQYF
TRBJ2-5,15,TRBV7-9,CASSAPGTAPETQYF
TRBJ2-2,18,TRBV6-2/TRBV6-3,CASSYHDRTGWATGELFF
TRBJ2-3,15,TRBV7-6,CASSSIAGVTDTQYF
TRBJ2-1,13,TRBV6-2/TRBV6-3,CASSYLGTDEQFF
TRBJ1-2,14,TRBV5-6,CASRFGTGVRGYTF
TRBJ2-1,15,TRBV5-1,CASSSIASQGTEQFF
TRBJ2-2,15,TRBV4-3,CASSQELLNTGELFF
TRBJ2-7,14,TRBV2,CASSGGRQGYEQYF
TRBJ2-3,17,TRBV6-1,CASSPRGRRGRVDTQYF
TRBJ1-2,15,TRBV28,CASRGATADNYGYTF
TRBJ2-5,13,TRBV20-1,CSASYGQTSGQYF
TRBJ1-2,13,TRBV5-1,CASSREANYGYTF
TRBJ2-7,16,TRBV4-2,CASSPPSGSATYEQYF